This TCR beta chain was captured in a study of T cell repertoires in cytomegalovirus infection (dated by TCRdb to about 2019). A note on the overall study: Because public TCR beta signatures pointed to carriage of CMV infection together with the matching HLA type, the HLA type of each donor mattered for the analysis. The investigation overall reported the following: The ex vivo response was dominated by HLA-C-restricted CMV-specific TCR beta clonotypes, and the single most frequent clonotype in two of eight donors was supplied by these HLA-C-restricted clonotypes. In both this cohort and an independent roughly 350-donor cohort, the cumulative frequency of public TCR beta family members distinguished carriers of CMV infection plus the relevant HLA type.

This clonotype has more than one count but fewer than ten. Its binding antigen is unknown. Per-base quality was not reported, and no clone a single base away is much larger than it. For sequencing, an Illumina HiSeq 1500 was employed. Through fastp at Q25 and MiXCR, TCRdb rebuilt clones from the public reads, retaining in-frame beta chains. For every CDR3 protein sequence, its rows merge into one entry that carries the most common genes and DNA. This sample comprises approximately 71,000 distinct CDR3 sequences, 3% to 4.5% of them detected only once. The top ten constitute around 22% of the sample. The CDR3 sequence holds 15 residues, the cysteine and phenylalanine included. CDR3 DNA is the only sequence kept; it has 45 bases, read in frame from the first base. The junction carries 11 bases between V and J, which are trimmed by 1 base and 3 bases respectively. In the germline V gene, CDR1 corresponds to SGHVT and CDR2 to SQSDAQ.

Sequencing input: PBMCs. The receptor was isolated from a human donor in good health (CMV status not recorded). Some clones in this sample may be carry-over from other donors' samples. The chain links TRBV7-4 with TRBJ2-3, with the D call tentatively TRBD1 or TRBD2, each fitting 5 bases. The CDR3 loop reads CASSLVSGPTDTQYF. In nucleotide form, the sequence is TGTGCCAGCAGCTTAGTGTCGGGACCGACAGATACGCAGTATTTT.